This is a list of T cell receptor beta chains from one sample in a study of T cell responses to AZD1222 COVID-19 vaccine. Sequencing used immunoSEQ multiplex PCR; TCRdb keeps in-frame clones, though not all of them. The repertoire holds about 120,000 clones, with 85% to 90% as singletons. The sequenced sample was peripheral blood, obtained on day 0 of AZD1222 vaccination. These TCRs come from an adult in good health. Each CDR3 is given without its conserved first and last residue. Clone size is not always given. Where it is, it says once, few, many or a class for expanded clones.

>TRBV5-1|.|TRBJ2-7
ASSLLEVNEQY
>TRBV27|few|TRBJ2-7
ASRGGGEQY
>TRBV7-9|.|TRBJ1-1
ASSLDSRTNTEAF
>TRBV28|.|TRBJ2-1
ASSPPSSGGYNEQF
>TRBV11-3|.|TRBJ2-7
ASSLETGSEQY
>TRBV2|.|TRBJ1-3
ASSAGQATSGNTIY
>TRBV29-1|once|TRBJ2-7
SVLGGNYEQY
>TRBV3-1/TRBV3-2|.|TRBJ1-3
ASSQEGSSGNTIY
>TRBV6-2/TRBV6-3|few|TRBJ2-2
ASSYSNEAGELF
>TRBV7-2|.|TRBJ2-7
ASSLGGDSSYEQY
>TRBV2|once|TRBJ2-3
ASSLGLGTDTQY
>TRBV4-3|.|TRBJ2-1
ASSHRTSGSYNEQF
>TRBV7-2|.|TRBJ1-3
ASSLAREKAD
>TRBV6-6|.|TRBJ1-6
ASSSTGANSPLH
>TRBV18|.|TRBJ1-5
ASSPSGSGNQPQH
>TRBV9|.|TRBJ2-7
ASSDGDRYEQY
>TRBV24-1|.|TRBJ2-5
ATSDARGAETQY
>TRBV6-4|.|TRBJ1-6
ASSAAVSNSPLH
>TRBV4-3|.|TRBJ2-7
ASSQGAGVHEQY
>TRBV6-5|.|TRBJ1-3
ASRDRDRGNTIY
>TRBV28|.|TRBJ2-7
ASSLSWQEAYEQY
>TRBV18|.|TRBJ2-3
ASSPVVLGDTQY
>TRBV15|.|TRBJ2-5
ATSKRDQTQY